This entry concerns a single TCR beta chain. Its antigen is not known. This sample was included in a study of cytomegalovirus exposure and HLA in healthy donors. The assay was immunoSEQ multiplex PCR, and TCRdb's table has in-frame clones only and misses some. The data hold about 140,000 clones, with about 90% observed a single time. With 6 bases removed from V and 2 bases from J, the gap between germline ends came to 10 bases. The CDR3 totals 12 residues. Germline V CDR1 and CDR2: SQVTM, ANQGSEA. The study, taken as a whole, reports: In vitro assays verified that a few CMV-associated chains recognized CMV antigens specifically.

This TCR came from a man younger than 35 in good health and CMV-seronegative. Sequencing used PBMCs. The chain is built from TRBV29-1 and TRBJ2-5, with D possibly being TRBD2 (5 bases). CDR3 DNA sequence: TGCAGCGTACCACTAGAACAAGAGACCCAGTACTTC. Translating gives CSVPLEQETQYF.